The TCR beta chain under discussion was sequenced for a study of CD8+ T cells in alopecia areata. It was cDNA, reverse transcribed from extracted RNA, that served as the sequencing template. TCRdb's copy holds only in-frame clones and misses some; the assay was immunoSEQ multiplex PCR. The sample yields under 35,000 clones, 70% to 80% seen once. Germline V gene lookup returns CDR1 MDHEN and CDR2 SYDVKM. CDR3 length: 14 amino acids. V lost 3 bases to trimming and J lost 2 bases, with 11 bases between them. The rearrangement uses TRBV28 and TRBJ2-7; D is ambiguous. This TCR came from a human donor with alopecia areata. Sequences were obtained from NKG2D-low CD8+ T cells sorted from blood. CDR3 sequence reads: CASSLLAETYEQYF. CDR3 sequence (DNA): TGTGCCAGCAGTTTGTTGGCAGAAACCTACGAGCAGTACTTC.